Below are 23 T cell receptor beta chains sequenced from a single sample in a study of shared clonotypes between healthy human individuals. TCRdb's copy holds only in-frame clones and misses some; the assay was immunoSEQ multiplex PCR. The sample carries hundreds of thousands of clones, more than 75% recorded once. Input material: PBMCs. All receptors come from a woman between 40 and 55 years old in good health. Some clones in this sample may be carry-over from other donors' samples.

The CDR3 DNA reads TGTGCCAGCAGTCAAGGGAACGGATATGGCTACACCTTC. Amino acids: CASSQGNGYGYTF. This chain uses TRBV2 with TRBJ1-2; no firm D call. Germline V CDR1 and CDR2: SNHLY, FYNNEI. This CDR3 is built from 13 residues. The V and J ends lost 5 bases and 5 bases respectively, with 12 bases between them.

The chain employs TRBV7-9 and TRBJ2-1, with D tentatively TRBD1 or TRBD2 (5 bases each). Germline lookup yields CDR1 SEHNR and CDR2 FQNEAQ (reference sequence). Deletions cut 2 bases from V and 9 bases from J, with 8 bases between. CDR3 length equals 12 residues. CDR3 bases: TGTGCCAGCAGCTTATCGGGGACTGAGCAGTTCTTC. Translated, it gives CASSLSGTEQFF.

This clone has a handful of counts. The V call is TRBV11-3, the J call TRBJ2-1; D is unclear. The CDR3 totals 11 residues. Per the germline V gene, CDR1 is SGHNT and CDR2 is YENEEA. With 1 base removed from V and 9 bases from J, the gap between germline ends came to 4 bases. This CDR3 reads CASSLGSEQFF. The CDR3 bases are TGTGCCAGCAGCTTAGGTAGTGAGCAGTTCTTC.

This sequence joins TRBV11-2 and TRBJ2-7, with TRBD2 identical over 11 bases. V shed 3 bases, J shed 3 bases, and the junction held 4 bases outside the gene matches. The V gene's germline CDR1 is SGHAT and CDR2 FQNNGV. The CDR3 consists of 15 residues. The CDR3 DNA reads TGTGCCAGCAGCTTCAGGCTAGCGGGAGGCTACGAGCAGTACTTC. It codes for CASSFRLAGGYEQYF.

This chain uses TRBV14 with TRBJ2-1, with TRBD2 matching 7 bases. From germline, CDR1 is SGHDN and CDR2 FVKESK. CDR3 length: 17 residues. The V segment lost 0 bases and the J segment 0 bases; nucleotides outside the gene matches: 5. The CDR3 loop is CASSQDRGGSSYNEQFF. CDR3 bases: TGTGCCAGCAGCCAAGATCGTGGCGGGAGCTCCTACAATGAGCAGTTCTTC. Drawing the rest from reference TRBV14 and TRBJ2-1, the complete variable domain is EAGVTQFPSHSVIEKGQTVTLRCDPISGHDNLYWYRRVMGKEIKFLLHFVKESKQDESGMPNNRFLAERTGGTYSTLKVQPAELEDSGVYFCASSQDRGGSSYNEQFFGPGTRLTVL.

In the case of this clone: A read error likely explains this, since a far larger clone differs by one base. This chain uses TRBV2 with TRBJ2-7; D perhaps matches TRBD1 (7 bases). This CDR3 has 14 amino acids. CDR1 is SNHLY, CDR2 FYNNEI, per germline. The V gene lost 10 bases and the J gene lost 3 bases, with 19 bases spanning the gap. The CDR3 sequence: CANLSNRGLYEQYF. The CDR3 bases are TGTGCCAACTTGTCAAACAGGGGACTCTACGAGCAGTACTTC.

V gene TRBV27 combines with J gene TRBJ2-5, with D uncertain. The V gene lost 9 bases and the J gene lost 3 bases, with 11 bases spanning the gap. CDR1 is MNHEY, CDR2 SMNVEV, per germline (reference sequence). The length of the CDR3 is 12 residues. The CDR3 DNA reads TGTGCCAGATATAGGACGGAAGAGACCCAGTACTTC. Amino acids: CARYRTEETQYF.

The chain links TRBV7-9 to TRBJ1-1, with D possibly being TRBD1 (5 bases). Germline V CDR1 and CDR2: SEHNR, FQNEAQ (reference sequence). The V gene lost 5 bases and the J gene lost 6 bases, with 19 bases spanning the gap. The CDR3 sequence is 15 residues long. CDR3 sequence reads: CASSPAFGGTAEAFF. CDR3 DNA sequence: TGTGCCAGCAGCCCCGCTTTTGGGGGAACGGCTGAAGCTTTCTTT.

The chain is built from TRBV7-9 and TRBJ2-1; 7 bases map to TRBD2. Germline V gene sequence: CDR1 SEHNR, CDR2 FQNEAQ (reference sequence). This CDR3 region has 18 residues. The trim removed 5 bases at V and 0 bases at J, leaving 13 bases unmatched. CDR3 sequence reads: CASSAATMGGSSYNEQFF. The DNA for the CDR3 is TGTGCCAGCAGCGCCGCGACCATGGGCGGGAGCTCCTACAATGAGCAGTTCTTC.

The V gene is TRBV30, the J gene TRBJ2-2; weak D call: TRBD2 (5 bases). Trimming stripped 3 bases from V and 7 bases from J, with 12 bases between. Germline V lookup: CDR1 GTSNPN, CDR2 SVGIG (reference sequence). The CDR3 spans 13 residues. The CDR3: CAWSNKAGGELFF. The CDR3 bases are TGTGCCTGGAGCAATAAGGCGGGCGGGGAGCTGTTTTTT.

J is TRBJ2-5 and V is TRBV10-3, with TRBD1 matching 10 bases. The CDR3 runs 13 residues. Germline trimming cut 8 bases from V and 3 bases from J; bases unmatched to any gene: 3. Germline CDR1 reads ENHRY; CDR2 reads SYGVKD. CDR3 residues: CAIGQGVEETQYF. CDR3 bases: TGTGCCATCGGACAGGGGGTGGAAGAGACCCAGTACTTC.

This clone was counted a few times. Other DNA sequences in this sample translate to the same CDR3. CDR3 protein: CASSQDRGPSYEQYF. The CDR3 coding sequence is TGTGCCAGCAGCCAAGATAGGGGCCCATCCTACGAGCAGTACTTC. This chain uses TRBV4-2 with TRBJ2-7; a possible D gene is TRBD1 (5 bases). Germline V gene data show CDR1 as LGHNA and CDR2 as YNFKEQ. V was cut by 0 bases and J by 1 base, with 10 bases left in between. The CDR3 extends over 15 amino acids.

V is TRBV30 and J is TRBJ1-1; 7 nucleotides match TRBD1. Looked up from germline, CDR1 is GTSNPN and CDR2 is SVGIG (reference sequence). The CDR3 extends over 16 amino acids. V lost 0 bases and J lost 4; bases outside the gene matches: 11. The CDR3 sequence: CAWSVQGGGRGTEAFF. Written as DNA, the CDR3 is TGTGCCTGGAGTGTTCAGGGGGGCGGTCGGGGCACTGAAGCTTTCTTT. Complete variable domain (other parts from reference TRBV30 and TRBJ1-1): SQTIHQWPATLVQPVGSPLSLECTVEGTSNPNLYWYRQAAGRGLQLLFYSVGIGQISSEVPQNLSASRPQDRQFILSSKKLLLSDSGFYLCAWSVQGGGRGTEAFFGQGTRLTVV.

The chain combines TRBV2 with TRBJ2-1, with 7 bases matching TRBD1. CDR1 is SNHLY and CDR2 is FYNNEI in the germline V gene. The CDR3 sequence is 13 residues long. The V gene end was trimmed by 5 bases and the J gene end by 4 bases; junction bases not matched to a gene: 2. DNA of the CDR3: TGTGCCAGCAGTTCGACAGGGTACAATGAGCAGTTCTTC. Amino acids: CASSSTGYNEQFF.

This clone has just one count. The V and J genes are TRBV4-3 and TRBJ2-1; TRBD2 aligns across 10 bases. This CDR3 contains 18 residues. Germline V gives CDR1 LGHNA, CDR2 YSLEER. V was pared by 0 bases and J by 0 bases, with 5 bases of the junction left unmatched. The CDR3 protein is CASSQETASGSSYNEQFF. As DNA, the CDR3 is TGCGCCAGCAGCCAAGAAACGGCTAGCGGGAGCTCCTACAATGAGCAGTTCTTC.

This rearrangement joins TRBV11-1 to TRBJ2-5; D possibly uses TRBD1 or TRBD2 (5 bases each). Germline V CDR1 and CDR2: SGHAT, FQDESV (reference sequence). With 5 bases removed from V and 5 bases from J, the gap between germline ends came to 27 bases. The CDR3 loop spans 18 amino acids. The CDR3 nucleotides read TGTGCCAGCAGCCCAGGGACGTCTCCACATAGCTTCCTTGAGACCCAGTACTTC. This encodes CASSPGTSPHSFLETQYF. The whole variable domain, filled in from reference TRBV11-1 and TRBJ2-5, reads EAEVAQSPRYKITEKSQAVAFWCDPISGHATLYWYRQILGQGPELLVQFQDESVVDDSQLPKDRFSAERLKGVDSTLKIQPAELGDSAMYLCASSPGTSPHSFLETQYFGPGTRLLVL.

This rearrangement joins TRBV19 to TRBJ2-3, with D hard to call. V was shortened by 8 bases and J by 2 bases, with 5 bases between the two germline ends. The CDR3 covers 11 residues. Germline V gives CDR1 LNHDA, CDR2 SQIVND (reference sequence). The CDR3 sequence: CASGSTDTQYF. Here the CDR3 DNA reads TGTGCCAGTGGATCCACAGATACGCAGTATTTT.

This chain uses TRBV9 with TRBJ2-1; 7 bases match TRBD2. Germline CDR1 SGDLS, CDR2 YYNGEE. The CDR3 consists of 16 residues. V lost 0 bases, J lost 7 bases, and 10 bases stayed unmatched. CDR3 bases: TGTGCCAGCAGCGTAGGATCGGGGAGGGCTATAAATGAGCAGTTCTTC. This sequence encodes CASSVGSGRAINEQFF.

This sequence joins TRBV28 and TRBJ1-2, with 9 bases lining up with TRBD1. V trimming: 2 bases; J trimming: 8 bases; junction bases outside the gene matches: 9. CDR3 length equals 15 residues. From germline, CDR1 is MDHEN and CDR2 SYDVKM. The CDR3 nucleotides are TGTGCCAGCAGTTTAATTTGGACAGGGGCCGGCGGCTACACCTTC. Its translation: CASSLIWTGAGGYTF.

The chain combines TRBV14 with TRBJ2-5, with unresolved D. The CDR3 sequence is 12 residues long. Trimming shortened V by 4 bases and J by 5 bases, and 8 bases separated the two germline ends. From germline, CDR1 is SGHDN and CDR2 FVKESK. The CDR3 DNA reads as TGTGCCAGCAGCCGCCCTTGGGAGACCCAGTACTTC. Residues: CASSRPWETQYF.

This chain joins TRBV28 and TRBJ2-1, with D possibly TRBD1 on 6 matching bases. The V end was cut by 11 bases, the J end by 2 bases, with 10 bases between. This CDR3 has 12 amino acids. The germline gives CDR1 MDHEN, CDR2 SYDVKM. CDR3 region: CAFGTTYNEQFF. The CDR3 region has the DNA TGTGCCTTCGGGACAACCTACAATGAGCAGTTCTTC.

This clone was observed a handful of times. The J gene is TRBJ2-7, the V gene TRBV27; TRBD1 matches at 7 bases. The CDR3 has 13 amino acids. Germline V gene lookup returns CDR1 MNHEY and CDR2 SMNVEV (reference sequence). J lost 1 base, V lost 4 bases, and 1 base had no gene match. The CDR3 DNA sequence: TGTGCCAGCAGTTACAGGGGTTCCTACGAGCAGTACTTC. Translation: CASSYRGSYEQYF.

The chain is built from TRBV18 and TRBJ2-7; 10 positions agree with TRBD2. Trimming removed 5 bases from V and 5 bases from J; junction bases left unmatched: 12. The CDR3 totals 16 residues. CDR1 and CDR2 (germline): KGHSH, LQKENI. DNA for the CDR3: TGTGCCAGCTCAATTAATCCGGGACTAGCGAACGACGAGCAGTACTTC. As protein: CASSINPGLANDEQYF.